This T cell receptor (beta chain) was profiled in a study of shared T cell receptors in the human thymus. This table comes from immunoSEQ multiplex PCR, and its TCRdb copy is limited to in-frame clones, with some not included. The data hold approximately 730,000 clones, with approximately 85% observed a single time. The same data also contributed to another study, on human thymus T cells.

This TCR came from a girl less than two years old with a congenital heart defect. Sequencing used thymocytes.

CDR3 coding DNA: TGTGCCAGCAGCTTGGCCGGGACACATTATAATTCACCCCTCCACTTT. It yields the protein CASSLAGTHYNSPLHF. V is TRBV5-6 and J is TRBJ1-6, with TRBD1 as a possible D gene (6 bases). V lost 0 bases, J lost 4 bases, and 11 bases lay in between. The CDR3 extends over 16 amino acids. Per germline, CDR1 SGHDT and CDR2 YYEEEE.